This TCR beta chain derives from a study of CD8+ T cells in alopecia areata. Study summary: Administration of oral tofacitinib to treated patients was at 5 to 10 mg twice daily. Study-level results: Possibly as an HLA-related effect, TCR sharing across patients appeared less clear than in mice.

Extracted RNA was reverse transcribed into cDNA, the sequencing template. Clones were read by immunoSEQ multiplex PCR, and TCRdb kept only the in-frame ones, dropping some. The sample records about 140,000 clones, 40% to 55% being singletons. Cell sorting on a FACSAria was used to separate CD4+ and CD8+ T cells from the PBMCs. With regard to this clone: Its antigen is as yet unknown.

V lost 2 bases to trimming and J lost 5 bases, with 9 bases between them. CDR1 and CDR2 (germline): MGHRA, YSYEKL. The CDR3 runs 13 residues. This chain connects TRBV4-1 to TRBJ2-5; the D is unclear. The origin of this receptor is a human donor with alopecia areata. Sequences were derived from CD4+ T cells sorted from blood, sampled at week 0. The CDR3 loop is CASSQLARETQYF. The CDR3 nucleotides read TGCGCCAGCAGCCAATTAGCTCGGGAGACCCAGTACTTC.